These 13 T cell receptor beta chains share one sample of origin, sequenced in a study of blood T cell repertoires in COVID-19. Using immunoSEQ multiplex PCR, the repertoire was profiled, and TCRdb retains in-frame clones only, with some absent. This table holds about 200,000 clones, approximately 86% found once. The sequenced material came from PBMCs or T cells enriched from blood (not recorded which). The origin of the receptors is a woman aged 25 to 39 who had recovered from COVID-19.

The CDR3 here is CASSTGQQNEKLFF. As DNA, the CDR3 is TGCGCCAGCAGTACGGGACAGCAAAATGAAAAACTGTTTTTT. The chain links TRBV5-1 to TRBJ1-4; 7 bases line up with TRBD1. V lost 5 bases and J lost 5; bases outside the gene matches: 6. Germline values: CDR1 SGHRS, CDR2 YFSETQ. CDR3 length equals 14 residues.

The J gene is TRBJ2-7, the V gene TRBV25-1; weak D call: TRBD2 (5 bases). The germline V and J ends were trimmed by 8 bases and 3 bases, with 11 bases remaining between them. The CDR3 runs to 12 residues. CDR1 and CDR2 from the germline V gene are MGHDK and SYGVNS. The CDR3 DNA reads as TGTGCCAGCGGACTTGGGGTCTACGAGCAGTACTTC. Translating gives CASGLGVYEQYF.

V and J are TRBV24-1 and TRBJ2-2; TRBD2 matches at 7 bases. CDR1 is KGHDR and CDR2 is SFDVKD in the germline V gene. The CDR3 totals 16 residues. Trimming took 0 bases from V and 0 from J; bases not matched to a gene: 0. The CDR3 DNA sequence: TGTGCCACCAGTGATTTGAGCGGGGCGAACACCGGGGAGCTGTTTTTT. Its translation: CATSDLSGANTGELFF.

The chain couples TRBV18 to TRBJ1-1, with D tentatively TRBD1 (5 bases). The CDR3 runs to 15 residues. The V and J ends lost 0 bases and 0 bases respectively, with 8 bases between them. The germline CDR1 and CDR2 sequences are KGHSH and LQKENI. For the CDR3, the DNA is TGTGCCAGCTCACCACCAGGGGTTCTGAACACTGAAGCTTTCTTT. Its translation: CASSPPGVLNTEAFF.

A word on this clone: The identical CDR3 is also encoded by other nucleotide sequences in the sample. The rearrangement links TRBV6-4 to TRBJ2-3; 10 bases map to TRBD2. Looked up from germline, CDR1 is MRHNA and CDR2 is SNTAGT. The CDR3 totals 14 residues. Unmatched junction bases numbered 5, after V lost 9 bases and J lost 2 bases. The CDR3 spells CASSSGGATDTQYF. The CDR3 DNA follows: TGTGCCAGTTCGAGCGGGGGGGCCACAGATACGCAGTATTTT.

This sequence joins TRBV18 and TRBJ2-7; 7 bases match TRBD1. Germline trimming cut 4 bases from V and 4 bases from J; bases unmatched to any gene: 7. Germline V CDR1 and CDR2: KGHSH, LQKENI. The CDR3 length is 14 residues. The DNA for the CDR3 is TGTGCCAGCTCACTGGGGGACAGCGAATACGAGCAGTACTTC. Its translation: CASSLGDSEYEQYF.

The chain has TRBV30 and TRBJ1-1; D not certain. V was shortened by 6 bases and J by 8 bases, with 13 bases between the two germline ends. Germline CDR1 and CDR2: GTSNPN and SVGIG (reference sequence). The CDR3 runs 11 residues. DNA of the CDR3: TGTGCCTGTGGACTTAGTGTGGAAGCTTTCTTT. Protein: CACGLSVEAFF.

In its sample, this clone was seen a few times. The chain has TRBV6-5 and TRBJ1-4, with D possibly being TRBD1 (6 bases). With 3 bases removed from V and 7 bases from J, the gap between germline ends came to 9 bases. Germline-derived CDR1 and CDR2 are MNHEY and SVGAGI. The CDR3 consists of 13 residues. CDR3: CASSYRTAEKLFF. CDR3 nucleotides: TGTGCCAGCAGTTATAGGACAGCTGAAAAACTGTTTTTT.

The chain is built from TRBV7-9 and TRBJ2-3; D uncertain. The CDR3 runs 14 residues. In germline, CDR1 is SEHNR, CDR2 FQNEAQ (reference sequence). The V end was cut by 5 bases, the J end by 2 bases, with 11 bases between. CDR3 nucleotide sequence: TGTGCCAGCAGCCCGCTGGCCACCACAGATACGCAGTATTTT. Protein sequence: CASSPLATTDTQYF.

This clone was observed once. The CDR3 bases are TGTGCCAGCAGCTTAGGGCGCGGGGCCCAGAACACTGAAGCTTTCTTT. This encodes CASSLGRGAQNTEAFF. The chain recombines TRBV11-2 with TRBJ1-1; perhaps TRBD1 as D (5 bases). The germline V and J ends were trimmed by 1 base and 1 base, with 13 bases remaining between them. Germline-derived CDR1 and CDR2 are SGHAT and FQNNGV. The CDR3 is made up of 16 amino acids.

V gene TRBV9 combines with J gene TRBJ2-5, with 7 bases lining up with TRBD1. Trimming at V came to 2 bases and at J to 2 bases, leaving 6 bases not matched to a gene. Germline V gives CDR1 SGDLS, CDR2 YYNGEE. The CDR3 contains 15 residues. The CDR3 loop reads CASSVGTARQETQYF. As DNA, the CDR3 is TGTGCCAGCAGCGTCGGGACAGCTCGACAAGAGACCCAGTACTTC.

V is TRBV28 and J is TRBJ1-5; no reliable D call. Germline loops: CDR1 MDHEN, CDR2 SYDVKM. This CDR3 is built from 13 residues. Trimming removed 2 bases at V and 5 bases at J, with 7 bases between. CDR3 amino acids: CASSLNMDQPQHF. The CDR3 DNA reads TGTGCCAGCAGTTTAAACATGGATCAGCCCCAGCATTTT.

This clone was counted once. The chain is built from TRBV6-2 or TRBV6-3 and TRBJ2-1; possible D gene TRBD1, 6 bases. V lost 5 bases, J lost 7 bases, and 9 bases lay in between. CDR3 length: 12 amino acids. The germline V gene has CDR1 MNHEY and CDR2 SVGEGT. The CDR3 region has the DNA TGTGCCAGCAGTACAGGGTGGAATGAGCAGTTCTTC. Its translation is CASSTGWNEQFF.